What follows is one TCR beta chain and its context. Its antigen is unknown. This CDR3 region has 16 residues. V lost 1 base to trimming and J lost 0 bases, with 10 bases between them. CDR1 and CDR2 (germline): SGHAT, FQNNGV. The sample originates from a study of T cell responses to AZD1222 COVID-19 vaccine. The study's findings and limits: Increased Spike-specific TCR breadth and depth were observed after two AZD1222 doses. Researchers took repertoire samples only after the peak T cell response had come.

The protocol was immunoSEQ multiplex PCR, while the TCRdb copy is restricted to in-frame clones and leaves out a portion. In the table there are 50,000 or so clones, around 80% of which are singletons. The source material was peripheral blood, sampled 28 days after the second AZD1222 dose. The source of this sequence is an adult who received the AZD1222 COVID-19 vaccine. V usage is TRBV11-2 and J usage is TRBJ1-3; perhaps TRBD1 as D (5 bases). The CDR3 spells CASSLGGLGSGNTIYF. CDR3 DNA sequence: TGTGCCAGCAGCTTAGGGGGACTCGGCTCTGGAAACACCATATATTTT. Full variable domain (remainder filled in from reference TRBV11-2 and TRBJ1-3): EAGVAQSPRYKIIEKRQSVAFWCNPISGHATLYWYQQILGQGPKLLIQFQNNGVVDDSQLPKDRFSAERLKGVDSTLKIQPAKLEDSAVYLCASSLGGLGSGNTIYFGEGSWLTVV.